Following are 21 T cell receptor beta chains from one sample sequenced in a study of T cells after yellow fever vaccination. TCRdb reprocessed the 5' RACE reads with MiXCR, giving one entry per CDR3 protein. The sample has 500,000 to 650,000 distinct CDR3 sequences; 9% to 15% are singletons. Here the sequenced sample was PBMCs, taken on the day of the yellow fever booster vaccination. These receptors came from a young man who received the YFV17D yellow fever vaccine.

This rearrangement joins TRBV12-3 or TRBV12-4 to TRBJ2-5; no firm D call. V was trimmed by 5 bases and J by 2 bases, leaving 9 bases between them. The CDR3 is made up of 13 amino acids. CDR3 amino acids: CASSTRNQETQYF. CDR3 nucleotide sequence: TGTGCCAGCAGTACTCGAAATCAAGAGACCCAGTACTTC.

CDR3 nucleotide sequence: TGCGCCAGCAGCTTGGAAGGCCGGAACGAGCAGTACTTC. It is translated as CASSLEGRNEQYF. The V call is TRBV5-1, the J call TRBJ2-7; D not certain. The CDR3 covers 13 residues. V lost 0 bases, J lost 5 bases, and 9 bases lay in between. The germline CDR1 and CDR2 sequences are SGHRS and YFSETQ.

V gene TRBV2 combines with J gene TRBJ2-7; D is perhaps TRBD1 or TRBD2 (5 bases each). CDR1 SNHLY and CDR2 FYNNEI come from the germline V gene. This CDR3 has 15 residues. Trimming removed 3 bases at V and 3 bases at J, with 15 bases between. This chain's CDR3 is CASSDTGTGFYEQYF. The CDR3 bases are TGTGCCAGCAGTGATACCGGGACGGGCTTCTACGAGCAGTACTTC.

This sequence joins TRBV7-2 and TRBJ2-2; 10 bases match TRBD2. The germline V gene encodes CDR1 SGHTA and CDR2 FQGNSA. Trimming removed 4 bases from V and 5 bases from J; junction bases left unmatched: 7. This CDR3 contains 16 residues. This chain's CDR3 is CASSYPSGSLTGELFF. The CDR3 DNA sequence: TGTGCCAGCAGCTATCCTAGCGGGAGTTTGACCGGGGAGCTGTTTTTT.

This clonotype was seen a few times. The chain recombines TRBV4-3 with TRBJ2-1; 9 bases map to TRBD2. Trimming cost V 0 bases and J 7 bases; bases outside gene matches: 7. This CDR3 comprises 16 residues. Germline values: CDR1 LGHNA, CDR2 YSLEER. CDR3 coding DNA: TGCGCCAGCAGCCAAGAAGGCGGGAGGGCCATGAATGAGCAGTTCTTC. Its translation is CASSQEGGRAMNEQFF.

This clonotype was observed a few times. The rearrangement joins TRBV6-5 to TRBJ2-7, with 8 bases identical to TRBD2. This CDR3 has 13 amino acids. The germline V gene encodes CDR1 MNHEY and CDR2 SVGAGI. The V segment lost 2 bases and the J segment 4 bases; nucleotides outside the gene matches: 1. CDR3 sequence: CASSYASGYEQYF. The CDR3 DNA reads as TGTGCCAGCAGTTACGCTAGCGGGTACGAGCAGTACTTC.

The rearrangement uses TRBV5-4 and TRBJ2-1; no reliable D call. Germline lookup yields CDR1 SGHNT and CDR2 YYREEE (reference sequence). Trimming removed 2 bases at V and 6 bases at J, with 12 bases between. The CDR3 length is 14 residues. The CDR3 coding sequence is TGTGCCAGCAGCTTAATTGAGCGCTCCAATGAGCAGTTCTTC. Translated, it gives CASSLIERSNEQFF.

The J gene is TRBJ2-1, the V gene TRBV11-1; TRBD2 aligns across 8 bases. Germline CDR1 is SGHAT and CDR2 is FQDESV (reference sequence). The CDR3 contains 17 residues. V lost 2 bases to trimming and J lost 7 bases; unmatched junction nucleotides: 13. DNA for the CDR3: TGTGCCAGCAGCTTAATGAAGCGGGAGACGGGTGGGAATGAGCAGTTCTTC. Its protein product is CASSLMKRETGGNEQFF.

V and J are TRBV5-4 and TRBJ1-2, with 7 bases aligning to TRBD1. Germline assignment: CDR1 SGHNT and CDR2 YYREEE (reference sequence). The CDR3 spans 13 residues. V dropped 0 bases and J dropped 8; count of bases not matched to a gene: 4. The CDR3 nucleotides read TGTGCCAGCAGCTTGGAGGGGGCTAGCGGCTACACCTTC. The encoded protein is CASSLEGASGYTF.

Only a few counts were recorded for this clonotype. The V call is TRBV10-3, the J call TRBJ2-5; TRBD2 matches at 11 bases. Trimming at V came to 3 bases and at J to 5 bases, leaving 5 bases not matched to a gene. Germline assignment: CDR1 ENHRY and CDR2 SYGVKD. CDR3 length: 15 residues. The chain's CDR3 is CAISDSSGRFETQYF. The CDR3 nucleotides read TGTGCCATCAGTGATTCTAGCGGGAGGTTCGAGACCCAGTACTTC.

The chain links TRBV18 to TRBJ2-6, with D perhaps TRBD1 (5 bases). Germline-derived CDR1 and CDR2 are KGHSH and LQKENI. This CDR3 region has 18 residues. V lost 1 base and J lost 1, with 14 bases in between. The CDR3 sequence is CASSPLSGQTSGANVLTF. CDR3 bases: TGTGCCAGCTCACCACTCTCTGGACAAACATCTGGGGCCAACGTCCTGACTTTC.

The count of this clonotype is one. The conserved phenylalanine or tryptophan normally closing the CDR3 is absent here, so this likely arose from a read error. The V gene is TRBV7-9, the J gene TRBJ2-2; D is ambiguous. The germline V gene encodes CDR1 SEHNR and CDR2 FQNEAQ (reference sequence). The CDR3 covers 15 residues. V lost 7 bases, J lost 0 bases, and 12 bases lay in between. CDR3 DNA sequence: TGTGCCAGCACTTTAGGAGTCGCGAACACCGGGGAGCTGTTTTCT. Translation gives CASTLGVANTGELFS.

This clonotype was found a few times. The J gene is TRBJ1-1, the V gene TRBV9; 9 bases line up with TRBD1. The V gene end was trimmed by 0 bases and the J gene end by 1 base; junction bases not matched to a gene: 4. Germline V gene data show CDR1 as SGDLS and CDR2 as YYNGEE. This CDR3 spans 16 amino acids. Here the CDR3 reads CASSVVTGGGNTEAFF. CDR3 DNA: TGTGCCAGCAGCGTAGTTACAGGGGGCGGGAACACTGAAGCTTTCTTT.

This clonotype occurred a few times. The J gene is TRBJ1-2, the V gene TRBV3-1; a possible D gene is TRBD1 (5 bases). The V end was cut by 4 bases, the J end by 0 bases, with 12 bases between. Germline-derived CDR1 and CDR2 are LGHDT and YNNKEL (reference sequence). This CDR3 spans 15 amino acids. CDR3: CASSRQLYPNYGYTF. Here the CDR3 DNA reads TGTGCCAGCAGCCGACAGCTCTACCCTAACTATGGCTACACCTTC. The complete variable domain, with remaining parts taken from reference TRBV3-1 and TRBJ1-2, reads DTAVSQTPKYLVTQMGNDKSIKCEQNLGHDTMYWYKQDSKKFLKIMFSYNNKELIINETVPNRFSPKSPDKAHLNLHINSLELGDSAVYFCASSRQLYPNYGYTFGSGTRLTVV.

This clonotype was counted between two and nine times. The rearrangement uses TRBV7-9 and TRBJ2-3; tentatively, D is TRBD2 (6 bases). Germline CDR1 is SEHNR and CDR2 is FQNEAQ (reference sequence). V dropped 2 bases and J dropped 6 bases, with 9 bases sitting between them. The CDR3 has 13 residues. This CDR3 reads CASSLTGVDTQYF. The CDR3 nucleotides read TGTGCCAGCAGCTTAACGGGAGTGGATACGCAGTATTTT.

V is TRBV6-2 or TRBV6-3 and J is TRBJ2-4, with D perhaps matching TRBD1 (6 bases). This CDR3 region has 14 residues. Germline CDR1 and CDR2: MNHEY and SVGEGT. Trimming pared 5 bases from V and 7 bases from J, leaving 15 bases between. Here the CDR3 reads CASSQDRTVNIQYF. The CDR3 DNA is TGTGCCAGCAGTCAAGACAGGACCGTCAACATTCAGTACTTC.

Worth noting for this clonotype: At one boundary the junction diverges from the germline segment, which might be a read error. The V call is TRBV29-1, the J call TRBJ1-3; D gene ambiguous. Germline values: CDR1 SQVTM, CDR2 ANQGSEA. There are 12 residues in the CDR3. CDR3 loop: CSVVSAGHTTYF. The DNA of the CDR3 is TGCAGCGTTGTCTCTGCCGGGCACACCACATATTTT.

In its sample, this clonotype was seen a few times. V gene TRBV12-3 or TRBV12-4 combines with J gene TRBJ2-6; the D is unclear. V lost 5 bases and J lost 4, with 9 bases in between. The CDR3 covers 14 residues. The CDR3: CASSQGAGANVLTF. The CDR3 DNA is TGTGCCAGCAGTCAAGGAGCCGGGGCCAACGTCCTGACTTTC.

The rearrangement joins TRBV7-2 to TRBJ2-7, with 7 bases lining up with TRBD2. The CDR3 runs to 15 residues. From germline, CDR1 is SGHTA and CDR2 FQGNSA. V was pared by 1 base and J by 4 bases, with 7 bases of the junction left unmatched. The CDR3 sequence: CASSLGGSRVYEQYF. The DNA of the CDR3 is TGTGCCAGCAGCTTAGGCGGGAGTCGTGTATACGAGCAGTACTTC.

This clonotype was counted between two and nine times. This chain uses TRBV5-1 with TRBJ2-1; 11 bases are a match to TRBD2. V shed 1 base and J 6 bases; nucleotides not matched to a gene: 6. CDR1 SGHRS and CDR2 YFSETQ come from the germline V gene. This CDR3 region has 16 residues. CDR3 region: CASSLLAGGPVNEQFF. The CDR3 DNA follows: TGCGCCAGCAGCTTGTTAGCGGGAGGGCCTGTCAATGAGCAGTTCTTC.

There are a few counts of this clonotype. This chain uses TRBV18 with TRBJ1-2, with D unclear. Germline V CDR1 and CDR2: KGHSH, LQKENI. This CDR3 spans 14 amino acids. Trimming cost V 4 bases and J 4 bases, with 13 bases left between them. The CDR3 region is CASSLTTESYGYTF. In DNA form, the CDR3 reads TGTGCCAGCTCACTCACGACCGAAAGCTATGGCTACACCTTC.